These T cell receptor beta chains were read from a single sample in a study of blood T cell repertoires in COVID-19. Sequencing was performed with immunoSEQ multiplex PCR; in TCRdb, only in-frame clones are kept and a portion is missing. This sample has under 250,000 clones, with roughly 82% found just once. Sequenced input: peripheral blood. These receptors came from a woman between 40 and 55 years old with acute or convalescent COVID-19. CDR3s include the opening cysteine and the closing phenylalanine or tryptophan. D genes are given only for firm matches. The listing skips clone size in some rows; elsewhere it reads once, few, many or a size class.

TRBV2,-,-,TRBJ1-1,TGTGCCAGCAGCCTGGGACAGAACACTGAAGCTTTCTTT,CASSLGQNTEAFF
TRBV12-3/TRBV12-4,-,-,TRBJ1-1,TGTGCCAGCACTATAGGAGCAAACACTGAAGCTTTCTTT,CASTIGANTEAFF
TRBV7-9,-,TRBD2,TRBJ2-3,TGTGCCAGCAGCCCCTCCCCGGGACTAGCGGATAGACCTCATACGCAGTATTTT,CASSPSPGLADRPHTQYF
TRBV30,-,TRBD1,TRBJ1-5,TGTGCCTGGAGTCCAGGGGGTTCGGGCAATCAGCCCCAGCATTTT,CAWSPGGSGNQPQHF
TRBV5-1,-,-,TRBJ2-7,TGCGCCAGCAGCGCTGGCCTTGCCTACGAGCAGTACTTC,CASSAGLAYEQYF
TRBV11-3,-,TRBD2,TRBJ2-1,TGTGCCAGCAGCCGAGGGACTAGCTCCTACAATGAGCAGTTCTTC,CASSRGTSSYNEQFF
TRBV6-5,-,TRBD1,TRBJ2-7,TGTGCCAGCGGGACAGGGGCTATAACCTACGAGCAGTACTTC,CASGTGAITYEQYF
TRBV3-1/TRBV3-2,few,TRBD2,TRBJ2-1,TGTGCCAGCAGCACTCGGACTAGCGGGAGTAAATTCTTC,CASSTRTSGSKFF
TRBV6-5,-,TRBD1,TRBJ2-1,TGTGCCAGTGAGGGGGCGAACCGCGTCAATGAGCAGTTCTTC,CASEGANRVNEQFF
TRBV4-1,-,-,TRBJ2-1,TGCGCCAGCAGCCACCCGACAGGTCCGGATGAGCAGTTCTTC,CASSHPTGPDEQFF
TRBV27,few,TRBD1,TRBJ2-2,TGTGCCAGCAGCCTACAGGGGGGGGAGCTGTTTTTT,CASSLQGGELFF
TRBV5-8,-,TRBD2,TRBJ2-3,TGTGCCAGCAGCATCGGGACTAGCGGGGACGGCACAGATACGCAGTATTTT,CASSIGTSGDGTDTQYF
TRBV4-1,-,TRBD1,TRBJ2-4,TGCGCCAGCAGCCCCCGGGACAGCAAAAACATTCAGTACTTC,CASSPRDSKNIQYF
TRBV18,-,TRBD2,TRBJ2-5,TGTGCCAGCTCACCGTCCGTGGGCGGGGGGCAAGAGACCCAGTACTTC,CASSPSVGGGQETQYF
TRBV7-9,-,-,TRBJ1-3,TGTGCGGGGGCGCAGGGCTCTGGAAACACCATATATTTT,CAGAQGSGNTIYF
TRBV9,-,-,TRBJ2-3,TGTGCCAGCAGCGTAGAGCACCTCACAGATACGCAGTATTTT,CASSVEHLTDTQYF
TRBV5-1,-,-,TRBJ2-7,TGCGCCAGCAGCCCTGGCCGGGAAAGAGACTACGAGCAGTACTTC,CASSPGRERDYEQYF
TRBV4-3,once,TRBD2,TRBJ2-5,TGCGCCAGCAGCCAAGATGTGAATAGCGGGAGAGGAGGTGAGACCCAGTACTTC,CASSQDVNSGRGGETQYF
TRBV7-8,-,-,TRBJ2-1,TGTGCCAGCAGCTTCCGTCTAAACAATGAGCAGTTCTTC,CASSFRLNNEQFF
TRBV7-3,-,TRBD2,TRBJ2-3,TGTGCCAGCAGCACGGGACTAGCCCAGGTAGATACGCAGTATTTT,CASSTGLAQVDTQYF